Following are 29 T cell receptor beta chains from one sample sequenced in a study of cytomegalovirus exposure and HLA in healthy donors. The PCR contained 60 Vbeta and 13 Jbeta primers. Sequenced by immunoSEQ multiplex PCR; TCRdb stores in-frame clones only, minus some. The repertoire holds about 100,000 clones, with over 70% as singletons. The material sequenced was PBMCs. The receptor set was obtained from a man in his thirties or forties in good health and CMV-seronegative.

CDR3 region: CASSSAGTDYEQYF. CDR3 coding DNA: TGTGCCAGCAGCTCAGCCGGGACAGACTACGAGCAGTACTTC. The chain combines TRBV11-2 with TRBJ2-7, with 7 bases that match TRBD1. The CDR3 is 14 residues long. Per germline, CDR1 SGHAT and CDR2 FQNNGV. V lost 4 bases, J lost 3 bases, and 6 bases stayed unmatched.

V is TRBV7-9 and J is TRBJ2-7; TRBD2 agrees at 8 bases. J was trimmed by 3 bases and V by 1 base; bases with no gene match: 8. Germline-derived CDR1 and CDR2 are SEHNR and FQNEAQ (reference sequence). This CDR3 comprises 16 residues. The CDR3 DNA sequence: TGTGCCAGCAGCTTAGAACTAGCGGCGAGGGGCTACGAGCAGTACTTC. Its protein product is CASSLELAARGYEQYF.

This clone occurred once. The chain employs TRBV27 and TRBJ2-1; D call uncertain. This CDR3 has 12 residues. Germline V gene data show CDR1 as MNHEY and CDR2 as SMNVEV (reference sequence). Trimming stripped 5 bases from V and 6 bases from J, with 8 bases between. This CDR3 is CASSPTGNEQFF. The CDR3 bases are TGTGCCAGCAGTCCGACGGGCAATGAGCAGTTCTTC.

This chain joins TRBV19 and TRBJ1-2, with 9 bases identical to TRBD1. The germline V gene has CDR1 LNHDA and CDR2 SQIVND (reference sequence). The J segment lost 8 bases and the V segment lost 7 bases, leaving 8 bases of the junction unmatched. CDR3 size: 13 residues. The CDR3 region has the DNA TGTGCCAGTAAAGGGACAGGGAGAAGCGGCTACACCTTC. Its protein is CASKGTGRSGYTF.

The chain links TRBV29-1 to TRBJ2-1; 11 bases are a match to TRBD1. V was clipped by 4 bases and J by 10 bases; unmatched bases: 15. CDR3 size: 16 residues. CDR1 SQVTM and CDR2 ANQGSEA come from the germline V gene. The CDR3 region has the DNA TGCAGCGTTGGGGCGGGGACAGGGGGGTCGAGTTTAGAGCAGTTCTTC. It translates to CSVGAGTGGSSLEQFF.

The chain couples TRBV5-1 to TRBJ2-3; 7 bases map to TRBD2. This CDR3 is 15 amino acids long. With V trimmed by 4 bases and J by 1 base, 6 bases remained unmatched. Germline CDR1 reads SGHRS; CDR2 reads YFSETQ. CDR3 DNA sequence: TGCGCCAGCAGCCTAGTGACTAGCCGCACAGATACGCAGTATTTT. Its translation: CASSLVTSRTDTQYF.

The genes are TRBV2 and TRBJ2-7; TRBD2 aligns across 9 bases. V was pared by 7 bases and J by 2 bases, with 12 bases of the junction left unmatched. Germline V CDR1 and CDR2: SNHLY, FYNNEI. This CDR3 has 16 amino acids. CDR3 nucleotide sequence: TGTGCCAGCACCAATCCTAGCGGGGTGAGAACCTACGAGCAGTACTTC. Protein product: CASTNPSGVRTYEQYF. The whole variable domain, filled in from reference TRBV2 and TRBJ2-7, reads EPEVTQTPSHQVTQMGQEVILRCVPISNHLYFYWYRQILGQKVEFLVSFYNNEISEKSEIFDDQFSVERPDGSNFTLKIRSTKLEDSAMYFCASTNPSGVRTYEQYFGPGTRLTVT.

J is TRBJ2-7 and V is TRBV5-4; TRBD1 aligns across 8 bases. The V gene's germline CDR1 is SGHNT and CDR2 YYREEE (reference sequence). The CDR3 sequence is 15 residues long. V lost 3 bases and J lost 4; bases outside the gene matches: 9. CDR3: CASSSWTGMRYEQYF. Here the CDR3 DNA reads TGTGCCAGCAGCTCCTGGACAGGGATGAGGTACGAGCAGTACTTC.

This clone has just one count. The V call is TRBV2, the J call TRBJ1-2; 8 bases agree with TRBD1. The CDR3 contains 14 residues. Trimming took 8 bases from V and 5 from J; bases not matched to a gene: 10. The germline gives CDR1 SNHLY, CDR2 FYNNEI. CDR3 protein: CASWLGQGLYGYTF. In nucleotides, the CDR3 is TGTGCCAGCTGGCTAGGACAGGGACTTTATGGCTACACCTTC.

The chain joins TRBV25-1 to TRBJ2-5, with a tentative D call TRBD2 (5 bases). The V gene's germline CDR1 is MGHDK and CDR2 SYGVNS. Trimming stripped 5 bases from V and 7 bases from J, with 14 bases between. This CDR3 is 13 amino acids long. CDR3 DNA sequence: TGTGCCAGCAGTTCCGACGGGATAGGGACCCAGTACTTC. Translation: CASSSDGIGTQYF.

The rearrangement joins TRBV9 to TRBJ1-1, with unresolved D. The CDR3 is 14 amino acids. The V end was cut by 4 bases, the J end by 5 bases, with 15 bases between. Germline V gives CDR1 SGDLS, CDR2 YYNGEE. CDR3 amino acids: CASSPAGWRTEAFF. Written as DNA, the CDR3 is TGTGCCAGCAGCCCCGCGGGGTGGCGGACTGAAGCTTTCTTT.

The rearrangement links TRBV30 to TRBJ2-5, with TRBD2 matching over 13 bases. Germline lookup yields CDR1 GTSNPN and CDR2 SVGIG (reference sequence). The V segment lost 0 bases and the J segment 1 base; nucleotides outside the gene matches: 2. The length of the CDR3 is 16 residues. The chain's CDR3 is CAWSVLAGGFQETQYF. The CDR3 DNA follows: TGTGCCTGGAGTGTACTAGCGGGAGGGTTCCAAGAGACCCAGTACTTC.

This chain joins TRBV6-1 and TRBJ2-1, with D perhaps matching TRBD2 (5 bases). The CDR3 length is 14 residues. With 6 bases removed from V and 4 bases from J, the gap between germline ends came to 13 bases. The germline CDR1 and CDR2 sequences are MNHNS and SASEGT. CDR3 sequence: CASREVLGYNEQFF. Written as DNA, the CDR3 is TGTGCCAGCAGGGAGGTCCTGGGATACAATGAGCAGTTCTTC.

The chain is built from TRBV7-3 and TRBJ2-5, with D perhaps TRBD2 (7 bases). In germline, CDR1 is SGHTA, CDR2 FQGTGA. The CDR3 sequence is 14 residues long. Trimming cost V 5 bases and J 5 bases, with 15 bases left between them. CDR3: CASSLGGARETQYF. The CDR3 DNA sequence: TGTGCCAGCAGCCTGGGGGGGGCCCGGGAGACCCAGTACTTC.

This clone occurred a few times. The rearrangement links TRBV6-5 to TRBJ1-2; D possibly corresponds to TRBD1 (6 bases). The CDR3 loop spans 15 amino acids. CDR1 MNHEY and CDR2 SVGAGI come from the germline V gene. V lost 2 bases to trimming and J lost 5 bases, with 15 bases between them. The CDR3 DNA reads TGTGCCAGCAGTTACGGGCTCGGGACAAAGTATGGCTACACCTTC. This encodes CASSYGLGTKYGYTF.

Here the CDR3 DNA reads TGCAGCGTCAGGATTACAAGGAGCGGGAGTGGCAATGAGCAGTTCTTC. Its translation is CSVRITRSGSGNEQFF. The chain is built from TRBV29-1 and TRBJ2-1; 8 nucleotides line up with TRBD2. The CDR3 consists of 16 residues. V was pared by 6 bases and J by 6 bases, with 16 bases of the junction left unmatched. Per the germline V gene, CDR1 is SQVTM and CDR2 is ANQGSEA.

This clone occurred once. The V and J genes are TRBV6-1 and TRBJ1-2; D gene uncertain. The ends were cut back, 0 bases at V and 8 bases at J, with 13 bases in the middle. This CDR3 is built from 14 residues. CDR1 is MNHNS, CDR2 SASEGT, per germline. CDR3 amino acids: CASSEAVRAGGYTF. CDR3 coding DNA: TGTGCCAGCAGTGAAGCGGTGAGGGCGGGGGGCTACACCTTC.

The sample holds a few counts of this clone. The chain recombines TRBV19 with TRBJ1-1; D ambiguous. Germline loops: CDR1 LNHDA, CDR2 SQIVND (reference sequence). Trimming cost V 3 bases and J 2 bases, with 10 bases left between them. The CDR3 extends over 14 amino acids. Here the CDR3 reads CASSMYGENTEAFF. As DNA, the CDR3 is TGTGCCAGTAGTATGTACGGGGAAAACACTGAAGCTTTCTTT.

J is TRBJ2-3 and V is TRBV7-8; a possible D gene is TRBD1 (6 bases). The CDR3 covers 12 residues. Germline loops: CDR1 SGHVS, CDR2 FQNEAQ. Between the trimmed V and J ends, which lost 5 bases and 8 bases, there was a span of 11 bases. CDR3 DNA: TGTGCCAGCAGCGACAGGACGGGTACGCAGTATTTT. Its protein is CASSDRTGTQYF.

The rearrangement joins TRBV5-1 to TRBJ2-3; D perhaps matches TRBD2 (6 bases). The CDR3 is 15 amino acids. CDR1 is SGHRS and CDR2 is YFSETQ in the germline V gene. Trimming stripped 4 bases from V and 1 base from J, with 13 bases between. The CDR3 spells CASSNGGAGTDTQYF. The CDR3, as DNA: TGCGCCAGCAGCAACGGAGGGGCGGGCACAGATACGCAGTATTTT.

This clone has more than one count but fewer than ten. The CDR3 loop is CASSAGLIPNSPLHF. The CDR3 DNA reads as TGTGCCAGCAGCGCCGGACTGATTCCCAATTCACCCCTCCACTTT. The gene calls are TRBV6-1 and TRBJ1-6; D is undetermined. CDR3 size: 15 residues. Trimming took off 6 bases at V and 7 bases at J, with 16 bases between the two ends. Germline V gene sequence: CDR1 MNHNS, CDR2 SASEGT.

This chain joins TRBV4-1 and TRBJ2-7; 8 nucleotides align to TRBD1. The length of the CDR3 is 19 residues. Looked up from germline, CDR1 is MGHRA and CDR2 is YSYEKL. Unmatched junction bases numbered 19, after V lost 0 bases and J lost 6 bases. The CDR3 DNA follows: TGCGCCAGCAGCCAAGACAGGGGGCGCGTAGCTAGCAATACTCTCGAGCAGTACTTC. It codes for CASSQDRGRVASNTLEQYF.

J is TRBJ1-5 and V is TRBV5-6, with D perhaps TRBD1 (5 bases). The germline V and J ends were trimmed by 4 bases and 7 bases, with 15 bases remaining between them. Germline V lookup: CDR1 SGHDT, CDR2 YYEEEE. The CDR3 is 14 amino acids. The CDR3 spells CASSPWGEKQPQHF. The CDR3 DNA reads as TGTGCCAGCAGCCCTTGGGGGGAAAAGCAGCCCCAGCATTTT.

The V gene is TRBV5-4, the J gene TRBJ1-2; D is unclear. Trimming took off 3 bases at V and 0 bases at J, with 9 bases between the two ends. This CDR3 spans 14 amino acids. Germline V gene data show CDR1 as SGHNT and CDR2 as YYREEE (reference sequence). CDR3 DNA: TGTGCCAGCAGCTCAGGAGGGACTAACTATGGCTACACCTTC. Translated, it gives CASSSGGTNYGYTF.

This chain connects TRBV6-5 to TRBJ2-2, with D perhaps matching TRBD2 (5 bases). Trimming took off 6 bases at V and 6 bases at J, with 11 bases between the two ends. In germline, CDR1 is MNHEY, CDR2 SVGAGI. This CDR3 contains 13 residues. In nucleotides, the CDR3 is TGTGCCAGCAGCCTACTAGTCCCCGGGGAGCTGTTTTTT. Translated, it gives CASSLLVPGELFF.

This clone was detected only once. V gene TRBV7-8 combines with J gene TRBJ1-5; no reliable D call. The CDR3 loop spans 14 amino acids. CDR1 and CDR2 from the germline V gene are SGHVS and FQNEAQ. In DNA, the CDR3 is TGTGAGAACCTACCTAAATATAGCAATCAGCCCCAGCATTTT. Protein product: CENLPKYSNQPQHF.

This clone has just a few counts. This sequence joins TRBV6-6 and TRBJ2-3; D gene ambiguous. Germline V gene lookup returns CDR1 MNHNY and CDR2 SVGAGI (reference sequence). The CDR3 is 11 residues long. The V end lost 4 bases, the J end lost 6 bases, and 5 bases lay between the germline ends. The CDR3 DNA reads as TGTGCCAGCAGTTCCGGGGATACGCAGTATTTT. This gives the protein CASSSGDTQYF.

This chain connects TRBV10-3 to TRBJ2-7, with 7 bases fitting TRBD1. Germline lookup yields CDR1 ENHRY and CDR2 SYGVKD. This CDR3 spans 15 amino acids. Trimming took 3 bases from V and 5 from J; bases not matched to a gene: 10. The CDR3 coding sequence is TGTGCCATCAGTGATGGGACAGTGGCGCCCCACGAGCAGTACTTC. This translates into CAISDGTVAPHEQYF.

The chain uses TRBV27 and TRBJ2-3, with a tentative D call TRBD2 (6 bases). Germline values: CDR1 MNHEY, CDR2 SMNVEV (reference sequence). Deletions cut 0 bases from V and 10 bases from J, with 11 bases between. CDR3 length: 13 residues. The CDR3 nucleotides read TGTGCCAGCAGTTTATCCGGGGGTCGGGCGCAGTATTTT. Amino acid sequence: CASSLSGGRAQYF.